This entry features one T cell receptor beta chain sequence. The data are from a study of blood T cell repertoires in COVID-19. Assignment of participants to cohorts was predicated upon participant-reported clinical history. Libraries were prepared by immunoSEQ multiplex PCR; TCRdb keeps only in-frame clonotypes and omits some of them. The data hold around 220,000 clones, with 70% to 90% observed a single time. The receptor was derived from a woman aged 50 to 65 with acute COVID-19. Sequencing was performed on PBMCs or T cells enriched from blood (not recorded which).

CDR3 loop: CASSFGQSQYNEQFF. In DNA, the CDR3 is TGTGCCAGCAGCTTCGGACAGTCACAGTACAATGAGCAGTTCTTC. This chain links TRBV27 with TRBJ2-1, with TRBD1 as a possible D gene (6 bases). Between the trimmed V and J ends, which lost 6 bases and 4 bases, there was a span of 16 bases. Germline V gives CDR1 MNHEY, CDR2 SMNVEV (reference sequence). The CDR3 is 15 residues long.